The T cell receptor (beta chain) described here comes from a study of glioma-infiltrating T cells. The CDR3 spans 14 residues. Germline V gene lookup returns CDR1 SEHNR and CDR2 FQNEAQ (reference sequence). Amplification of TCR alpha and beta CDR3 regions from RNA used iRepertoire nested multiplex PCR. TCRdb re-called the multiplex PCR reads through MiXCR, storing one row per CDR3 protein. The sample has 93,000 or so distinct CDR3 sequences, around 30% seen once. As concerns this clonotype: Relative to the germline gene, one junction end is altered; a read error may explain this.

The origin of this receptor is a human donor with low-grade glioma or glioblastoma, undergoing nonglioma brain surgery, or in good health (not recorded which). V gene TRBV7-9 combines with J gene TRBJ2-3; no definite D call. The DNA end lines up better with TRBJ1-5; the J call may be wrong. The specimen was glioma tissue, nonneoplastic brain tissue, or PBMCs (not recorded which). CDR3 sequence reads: CASILRLTTDTQHF. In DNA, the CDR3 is TGTGCCAGCATCTTAAGACTAACCACAGATACGCAGCATTTT.